What follows is one T cell receptor (beta chain) and its context. What it recognizes is unknown. The CDR3 totals 17 residues. V lost 10 bases, J lost 0 bases, and 13 bases stayed unmatched. The germline V gene encodes CDR1 MGHRA and CDR2 YSYEKL. The data originate from a study of OX40 agonist ivuxolimab in advanced cancers. Some clones are missing from TCRdb's copy, which holds only in-frame ones; the method was immunoSEQ multiplex PCR. The sample records roughly 70,000 clones, 75% to 90% being singletons. Collection of blood occurred at baseline, at cycle 4 day 1, and at cycle 7 day 1. Notes on the study in general: The antigen specificity of the peripheral T cells (those that were expanded) was not determined.

The J gene is TRBJ2-1, the V gene TRBV4-1; 9 nucleotides align to TRBD2. The receptor was isolated from an adult with an advanced solid tumor such as melanoma, head and neck, liver or kidney cancer. The specimen comprised CD4+ or CD8+ T cells sorted from blood, sampled in a trial of the OX40 agonist ivuxolimab. The CDR3: CATRVSGGRSSYNEQFF. The CDR3 DNA sequence: TGCGCCACTCGGGTTAGCGGGGGCCGCAGCTCCTACAATGAGCAGTTCTTC.